This entry features one T cell receptor beta chain sequence. This entry is derived from a study of blood T cell repertoires in COVID-19. Across the whole study: Sample material is recorded as cDNA or gDNA derived from T cells, B-cell-depleted T cells, or PBMCs.

The V gene end was trimmed by 7 bases and the J gene end by 0 bases; junction bases not matched to a gene: 6. The length of the CDR3 is 16 residues. CDR1 is LNHDA and CDR2 is SQIVND in the germline V gene (reference sequence). Data came from immunoSEQ multiplex PCR; TCRdb stores just in-frame clones and leaves some out. Of roughly 130,000 clones listed, 80% were seen once; the top ten hold 15% to 20%. This chain uses TRBV19 with TRBJ2-3, with 11 bases lining up with TRBD2. The source of this sequence is a man in his 60s with active or convalescent COVID-19. The sequencing sample was made of peripheral blood. The CDR3 spells CASTPWTSGSTDTQYF. DNA of the CDR3: TGTGCCAGTACCCCTTGGACTAGCGGGAGCACAGATACGCAGTATTTT.